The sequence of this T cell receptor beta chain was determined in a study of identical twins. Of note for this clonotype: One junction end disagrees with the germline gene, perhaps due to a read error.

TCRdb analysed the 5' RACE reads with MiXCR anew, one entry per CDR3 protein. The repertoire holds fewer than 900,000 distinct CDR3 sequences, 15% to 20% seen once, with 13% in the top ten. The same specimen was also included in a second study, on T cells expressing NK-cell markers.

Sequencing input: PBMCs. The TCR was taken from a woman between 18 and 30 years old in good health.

The chain's CDR3 is CAAHRGGSSDEQYF. The CDR3 DNA is TGTGCCGCCCACAGGGGCGGGAGCTCCGACGAGCAGTACTTC. V and J are TRBV10-3 and TRBJ2-7; D assignment may be TRBD1 or TRBD2 (7 bases each). The germline CDR1 and CDR2 sequences are ENHRY and SYGVKD. The CDR3 has 14 residues.